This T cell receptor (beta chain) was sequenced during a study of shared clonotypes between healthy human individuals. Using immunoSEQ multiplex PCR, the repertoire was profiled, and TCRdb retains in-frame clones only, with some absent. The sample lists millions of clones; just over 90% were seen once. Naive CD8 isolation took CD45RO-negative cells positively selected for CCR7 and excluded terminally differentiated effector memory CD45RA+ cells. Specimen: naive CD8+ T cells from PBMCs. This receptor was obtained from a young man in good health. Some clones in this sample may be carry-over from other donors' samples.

CDR3 amino acids: CASRPDMRYEQYF. CDR3 sequence (DNA): TGTGCCAGCAGACCGGACATGCGATACGAGCAGTACTTC. The chain combines TRBV7-9 with TRBJ2-7, with D possibly TRBD1 on 5 matching bases. CDR3 length: 13 amino acids. Trimming stripped 6 bases from V and 4 bases from J, with 13 bases between. Germline CDR1 and CDR2: SEHNR and FQNEAQ (reference sequence). Based on the CDR3 plus reference TRBV7-9 and TRBJ2-7, the full variable domain is DTGVSQNPRHKITKRGQNVTFRCDPISEHNRLYWYRQTLGQGPEFLTYFQNEAQLEKSRLLSDRFSAERPKGSFSTLEIQRTEQGDSAMYLCASRPDMRYEQYFGPGTRLTVT.